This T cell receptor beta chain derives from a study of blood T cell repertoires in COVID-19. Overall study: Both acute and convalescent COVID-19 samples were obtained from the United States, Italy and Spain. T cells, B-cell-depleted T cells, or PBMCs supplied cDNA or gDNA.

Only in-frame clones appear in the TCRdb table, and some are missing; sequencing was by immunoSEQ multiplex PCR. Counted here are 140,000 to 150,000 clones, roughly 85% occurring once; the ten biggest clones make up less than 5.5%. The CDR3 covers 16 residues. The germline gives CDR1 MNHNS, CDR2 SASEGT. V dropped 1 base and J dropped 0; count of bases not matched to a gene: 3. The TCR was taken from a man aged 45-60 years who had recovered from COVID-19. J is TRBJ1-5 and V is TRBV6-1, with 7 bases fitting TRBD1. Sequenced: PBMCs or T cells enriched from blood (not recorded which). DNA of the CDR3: TGTGCCAGCAGTGAAGGGACAGGCCTTAGCAATCAGCCCCAGCATTTT. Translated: CASSEGTGLSNQPQHF.